This TCR beta chain was sequenced during a study of OX40 agonist ivuxolimab in advanced cancers. At the level of the study: A history of anti-PD-1, anti-PD-L1 or anti-CTLA-4 therapy was acceptable, and about 40% had some.

Sequencing used immunoSEQ multiplex PCR; TCRdb keeps in-frame clones, though not all of them. The sample carries over 100,000 clones, 93% recorded once. Sequenced here: CD4+ or CD8+ T cells sorted from blood, sampled in a trial of the OX40 agonist ivuxolimab. The receptor was derived from an adult with an advanced solid tumor such as melanoma, head and neck, liver or kidney cancer.

For the CDR3, the DNA is TGTGCCAGCAGCTCCCCGGCTGTTCAGTCCTCAACTAATGAAAAACTGTTTTTT. It yields the protein CASSSPAVQSSTNEKLFF. This sequence joins TRBV7-2 and TRBJ1-4; D is uncertain. CDR3 length equals 18 residues. Germline V gene sequence: CDR1 SGHTA, CDR2 FQGNSA. V was cut by 4 bases and J by 0 bases, with 18 bases left in between.